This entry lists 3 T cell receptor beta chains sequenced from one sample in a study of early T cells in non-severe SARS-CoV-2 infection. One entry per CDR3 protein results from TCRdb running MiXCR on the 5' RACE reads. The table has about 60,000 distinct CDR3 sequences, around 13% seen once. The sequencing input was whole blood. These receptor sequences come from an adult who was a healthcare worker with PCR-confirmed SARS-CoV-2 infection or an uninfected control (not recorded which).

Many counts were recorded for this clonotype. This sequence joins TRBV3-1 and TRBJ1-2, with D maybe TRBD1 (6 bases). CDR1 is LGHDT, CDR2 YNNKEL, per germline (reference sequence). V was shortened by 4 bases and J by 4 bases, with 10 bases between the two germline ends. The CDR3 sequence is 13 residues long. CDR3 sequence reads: CASSLGQSYGYTF. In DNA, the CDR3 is TGTGCCAGCAGCCTCGGACAGAGCTATGGCTACACCTTC.

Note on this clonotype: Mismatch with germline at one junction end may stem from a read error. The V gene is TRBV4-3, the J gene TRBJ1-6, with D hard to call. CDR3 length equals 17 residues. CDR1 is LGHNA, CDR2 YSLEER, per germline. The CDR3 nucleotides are TGCGCCAGCAGCCAAGATAGGGCAGCGAACTATAATTCACCCCTCCGCTTT. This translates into CASSQDRAANYNSPLRF.

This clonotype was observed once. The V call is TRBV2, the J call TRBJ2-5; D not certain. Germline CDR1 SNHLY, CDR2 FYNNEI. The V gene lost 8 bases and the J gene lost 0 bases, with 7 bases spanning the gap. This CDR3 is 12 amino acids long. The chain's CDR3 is CASLENQETQYF. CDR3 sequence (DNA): TGTGCCAGCCTCGAGAACCAAGAGACCCAGTACTTC.